The T cell receptor beta chain under discussion was sequenced for a study of shared clonotypes between healthy human individuals. General observations from the study: Depth of sequencing was expected to influence donor clonotype sharing. Larger estimated richness was generally seen in naive subsets than in memory subsets.

Concerning this clone: Its antigen is not known.

The assay was run at deep level. About 30,000 T cell genomes, or roughly 180 ng DNA, went into the sorted-subset replicate PCRs. Measured with immunoSEQ multiplex PCR; TCRdb has only the in-frame clones, and not every one. This table holds 2,500,000 or so clones, approximately 90% found once. The sequenced sample was naive CD4+ T cells sorted from blood. Subset reported: CD45RA+ positively selected. The sequence derives from a man aged 18 to 30 in good health.

The CDR3 DNA is TGCGCCAGCAGCCAACGCCCGGGACAGGGCAATCAGCCCCAGCATTTT. It encodes CASSQRPGQGNQPQHF. The chain recombines TRBV4-1 with TRBJ1-5, with 8 bases matching TRBD1. The CDR3 consists of 16 residues. Losses at the gene ends were 2 bases for V and 2 bases for J; bases not matched to a gene: 5. Germline V lookup: CDR1 MGHRA, CDR2 YSYEKL.